The source of this T cell receptor (beta chain) is a study of molecular identifiers for immune sequencing clone quantification. TCRdb redid the calling of the PCR reads with MiXCR, one entry per CDR3 protein. The sample has about 510,000 distinct CDR3 sequences; around 23% are singletons. The CDR3 covers 20 residues. The ends lost 1 base at V and 3 bases at J; junction bases unmatched: 20. Germline V CDR1 and CDR2: SGHVS, FQNEAQ. Sequenced material: naive CD8+ T cells from blood, with Jurkat cell RNA spiked in. Subset meaning: FACS-sorted CD8+CD4-CCR7+CD45RA+ naive T cells. This sequence joins TRBV7-8 and TRBJ1-1, with TRBD1 identical over 7 bases. This sequence originates from a human donor in good health. Some libraries in this study had Jurkat cell RNA spiked in. The CDR3 loop reads CASSLGAMVEGASRDTEAFF. The CDR3 DNA sequence: TGTGCCAGCAGCTTAGGGGCCATGGTTGAGGGGGCTAGTCGAGACACTGAAGCTTTCTTT.